This entry lists 27 T cell receptor beta chains sequenced from one sample in a study of identical twins. Via MiXCR, TCRdb re-called the 5' RACE reads, giving one row per CDR3 protein. The table lists 1.5 million to 2 million distinct CDR3 sequences, 32% of them singletons. The sample comprised cord blood. Source of these receptors: a newborn girl in good health.

A few counts support this clonotype. The chain uses TRBV10-3 and TRBJ1-4, with 8 positions matching TRBD1. This CDR3 has 14 amino acids. With 2 bases clipped from V and 7 bases from J, the junction kept 3 bases outside the gene matches. Per the germline V gene, CDR1 is ENHRY and CDR2 is SYGVKD. Here the CDR3 reads CAISEAGGPEKLFF. As DNA, the CDR3 is TGTGCCATCAGTGAGGCAGGGGGCCCTGAAAAACTGTTTTTT.

V usage is TRBV29-1 and J usage is TRBJ1-2; D gene ambiguous. Germline lookup yields CDR1 SQVTM and CDR2 ANQGSEA. CDR3 size: 15 residues. Trimming took off 4 bases at V and 0 bases at J, with 15 bases between the two ends. In DNA form, the CDR3 reads TGCAGCGTTGTCCCCGGGCGACATTCTAACTATGGCTACACCTTC. Translated: CSVVPGRHSNYGYTF.

This sequence joins TRBV14 and TRBJ2-5, with 13 bases that match TRBD2. Germline V lookup: CDR1 SGHDN, CDR2 FVKESK. CDR3 length: 17 residues. V shed 0 bases and J 11 bases; nucleotides not matched to a gene: 12. In DNA form, the CDR3 reads TGTGCCAGCAGCCAAGATGCCACTAGCGGGGGGGACAATGAGCAGTACTTC. Amino acids: CASSQDATSGGDNEQYF.

The rearrangement uses TRBV6-1 and TRBJ2-7; the D gene is possibly TRBD2 (6 bases). The CDR3 contains 13 residues. Trimming shortened V by 1 base and J by 7 bases, and 11 bases separated the two germline ends. Germline V CDR1 and CDR2: MNHNS, SASEGT. CDR3: CASSEGTIGEQYF. Written as DNA, the CDR3 is TGTGCCAGCAGTGAAGGGACTATAGGTGAGCAGTACTTC.

This chain joins TRBV9 and TRBJ2-3; TRBD1 or TRBD2 may be the D gene (5 bases each). CDR1 is SGDLS, CDR2 YYNGEE, per germline. V lost 0 bases and J lost 1, with 15 bases in between. The length of the CDR3 is 17 residues. CDR3: CASSVATWGPGTDTQYF. For the CDR3, the DNA is TGTGCCAGCAGCGTAGCTACTTGGGGACCGGGCACAGATACGCAGTATTTT.

This clonotype was seen a handful of times. V gene TRBV10-3 combines with J gene TRBJ2-7; TRBD2 matches at 7 bases. J lost 0 bases, V lost 8 bases, and 7 bases had no gene match. The CDR3 is 14 residues long. CDR1 is ENHRY, CDR2 SYGVKD, per germline. The CDR3 sequence is CAIGQKRGSYEQYF. CDR3 DNA sequence: TGTGCCATCGGGCAGAAGCGGGGCTCCTACGAGCAGTACTTC.

This clonotype was observed a handful of times. Here the CDR3 reads CSAGTSHTDTQYF. The CDR3, as DNA: TGCAGTGCCGGGACTTCTCACACAGATACGCAGTATTTT. This sequence joins TRBV20-1 and TRBJ2-3, with a weak D call TRBD2 (6 bases). Per the germline V gene, CDR1 is DFQATT and CDR2 is SNEGSKA (reference sequence). This CDR3 comprises 13 residues. Trimming removed 6 bases at V and 2 bases at J, with 12 bases between.

In this sample, this clonotype turned up once. The CDR3 sequence is CATSDRSSGRGNEQYF. In DNA form, the CDR3 reads TGTGCCACCAGTGACCGGTCTAGCGGGAGAGGCAACGAGCAGTACTTC. The chain joins TRBV24-1 to TRBJ2-5, with TRBD2 matching 10 bases. The DNA end is a closer match to TRBJ2-7, so the J assignment may be wrong. Per the germline V gene, CDR1 is KGHDR and CDR2 is SFDVKD. The CDR3 has 16 amino acids.

There are a few counts of this clonotype. The rearrangement links TRBV6-1 to TRBJ1-2; TRBD1 is a possible D gene (5 bases). The CDR3 runs 14 residues. V was trimmed by 3 bases and J by 3 bases, leaving 11 bases between them. Looked up from germline, CDR1 is MNHNS and CDR2 is SASEGT. The CDR3 DNA reads TGTGCCAGCAGTGAGGGGGGGATGGACTATGGCTACACCTTC. Protein: CASSEGGMDYGYTF.

This clonotype was counted a few times. The V and J genes are TRBV20-1 and TRBJ2-5; 10 bases agree with TRBD2. Gene TRBJ2-7 matches the end of the DNA better, so the J call may be wrong. Germline V gives CDR1 DFQATT, CDR2 SNEGSKA (reference sequence). CDR3 size: 14 residues. In DNA form, the CDR3 reads TGCAGTGCTAGTAGGCCTAGCGGGAGCCACGAGCAGTACTTC. Translated, it gives CSASRPSGSHEQYF.

The chain couples TRBV12-3 or TRBV12-4 to TRBJ2-2, with 10 bases matching TRBD1. Germline trimming cut 7 bases from V and 6 bases from J; bases unmatched to any gene: 11. The CDR3 runs 16 residues. The CDR3: CASNLRTGGVPGELFF. The DNA of the CDR3 is TGTGCCAGCAACTTACGGACAGGGGGAGTCCCCGGGGAGCTGTTTTTT.

This clonotype was detected once. The V and J genes are TRBV25-1 and TRBJ2-3, with D possibly matching TRBD1 (6 bases). V was cut by 0 bases and J by 8 bases, with 15 bases left in between. Germline CDR1 reads MGHDK; CDR2 reads SYGVNS. CDR3 length: 15 amino acids. As DNA, the CDR3 is TGTGCCAGCAGTGAATACAGGGGTGCACAGACTACGCAGTATTTT. This gives the protein CASSEYRGAQTTQYF.

This clonotype was detected only a few times. The chain employs TRBV6-1 and TRBJ2-1; D may be TRBD1 (6 bases). Germline V gene lookup returns CDR1 MNHNS and CDR2 SASEGT. The germline V and J ends were trimmed by 8 bases and 2 bases, with 13 bases remaining between them. The CDR3 runs 14 residues. The DNA of the CDR3 is TGTGCCAGCCGACGACAGGTTGCCTACAATGAGCAGTTCTTC. It is translated as CASRRQVAYNEQFF.

The gene calls are TRBV12-3 or TRBV12-4 and TRBJ2-7; 12 nucleotides align to TRBD2. The CDR3 extends over 16 amino acids. Trimming at V came to 5 bases and at J to 3 bases, leaving 8 bases not matched to a gene. The DNA for the CDR3 is TGTGCCAGCAGTCTCCGACTAGCGGGAGTTCGCTACGAGCAGTACTTC. Translating gives CASSLRLAGVRYEQYF.

This chain connects TRBV5-1 to TRBJ1-2, with 8 bases lining up with TRBD1. Losses at the gene ends were 1 base for V and 6 bases for J; bases not matched to a gene: 8. Per the germline V gene, CDR1 is SGHRS and CDR2 is YFSETQ. The CDR3 is made up of 15 amino acids. The CDR3 loop reads CASSLRSRGQDGYTF. The CDR3 bases are TGCGCCAGCAGCTTGAGAAGCAGGGGGCAGGATGGCTACACCTTC.

The chain combines TRBV20-1 with TRBJ2-7; tentatively, D is TRBD2 (5 bases). Germline CDR1 and CDR2: DFQATT and SNEGSKA (reference sequence). V gave up 3 bases and J gave up 3 bases, with 6 bases separating them. The CDR3 has 11 residues. CDR3 nucleotides: TGCAGTGCTAGCGACTACTACGAGCAGTACTTC. Encoded protein: CSASDYYEQYF.

This sequence joins TRBV5-1 and TRBJ2-3; 11 bases match TRBD2. Germline V CDR1 and CDR2: SGHRS, YFSETQ. The CDR3 contains 14 residues. The J segment lost 5 bases and the V segment lost 8 bases, leaving 7 bases of the junction unmatched. The CDR3 DNA is TGCGCCAGTACCTCCGGGACTAGCGGAGATACGCAGTATTTT. Protein: CASTSGTSGDTQYF. Together with reference TRBV5-1 and TRBJ2-3, the CDR3 gives the full variable domain: KAGVTQTPRYLIKTRGQQVTLSCSPISGHRSVSWYQQTPGQGLQFLFEYFSETQRNKGNFPGRFSGRQFSNSRSEMNVSTLELGDSALYLCASTSGTSGDTQYFGPGTRLTVL.

CDR3 sequence reads: CASRTSGLGQPQHF. The CDR3 bases are TGTGCCAGCAGGACCTCGGGTTTAGGTCAGCCCCAGCATTTT. The V and J genes are TRBV6-1 and TRBJ1-5; D gene ambiguous. Germline CDR1 and CDR2: MNHNS and SASEGT. This CDR3 is built from 14 residues. V was shortened by 6 bases and J by 6 bases, with 15 bases between the two germline ends.

The chain links TRBV7-2 to TRBJ2-2; possibly TRBD2 for D (5 bases). With 1 base removed from V and 4 bases from J, the gap between germline ends came to 13 bases. Per germline, CDR1 SGHTA and CDR2 FQGNSA. CDR3 size: 16 residues. CDR3 DNA: TGTGCCAGCAGCTTAGGGCTAGCTGGAACCACCGGGGAGCTGTTTTTT. Translating it yields CASSLGLAGTTGELFF.

The J gene is TRBJ2-3, the V gene TRBV24-1; possibly TRBD2 for D (7 bases). V lost 0 bases to trimming and J lost 5 bases, with 17 bases between them. CDR1 and CDR2 (germline): KGHDR, SFDVKD. CDR3 length equals 17 residues. This chain's CDR3 is CATSDLKGGGAGDTQYF. CDR3 nucleotides: TGTGCCACCAGTGATTTGAAGGGGGGGGGCGCAGGAGATACGCAGTATTTT.

Concerning this clonotype itself: The conserved phenylalanine or tryptophan normally closing the CDR3 is absent here, so this likely arose from a read error. The rearrangement joins TRBV6-6 to TRBJ1-2; D unresolved. Deletions cut 3 bases from V and 2 bases from J, with 7 bases between. Germline V gives CDR1 MNHNY, CDR2 SVGAGI (reference sequence). The CDR3 runs 13 residues. The chain's CDR3 is CASSYLQNYGYTL. CDR3 nucleotides: TGTGCCAGCAGTTATCTCCAGAACTATGGCTACACCCTC.

The table lists this clonotype with a few counts. CDR3 residues: CSARDRRGSNQPQHF. In nucleotides, the CDR3 is TGCAGTGCTAGAGATAGGAGGGGTAGCAATCAGCCCCAGCATTTT. V and J are TRBV20-1 and TRBJ1-5, with a possible D match to TRBD1 (5 bases). Germline values: CDR1 DFQATT, CDR2 SNEGSKA (reference sequence). V was trimmed by 0 bases and J by 0 bases, leaving 9 bases between them. This CDR3 contains 15 residues.

This rearrangement joins TRBV6-1 to TRBJ2-3; D call uncertain. Trimming cost V 4 bases and J 1 base, with 6 bases left between them. CDR1 MNHNS and CDR2 SASEGT come from the germline V gene. The CDR3 has 13 amino acids. The DNA for the CDR3 is TGTGCCAGCAGTGGTGACGGCACAGATACGCAGTATTTT. It encodes CASSGDGTDTQYF.

Note on this clonotype: Relative to the germline gene, one junction end is altered; a read error may explain this. The rearrangement uses TRBV5-1 and TRBJ2-7; 7 bases map to TRBD2. Germline CDR1 is SGHRS and CDR2 is YFSETQ. This CDR3 region has 17 residues. Here the CDR3 DNA reads TGCGTCAGCAGCTTGGTTGGCGTCGGCGGGAGTTTTTACGAGCAGTACTTC. Translated, it gives CVSSLVGVGGSFYEQYF.

The chain joins TRBV27 to TRBJ2-2; 9 bases fit TRBD1. Unmatched junction bases numbered 10, after V lost 8 bases and J lost 6 bases. The CDR3 has 15 residues. In germline, CDR1 is MNHEY, CDR2 SMNVEV (reference sequence). Here the CDR3 reads CASPRAGQGPGELFF. The CDR3 DNA follows: TGTGCCAGCCCAAGGGCGGGACAGGGCCCCGGGGAGCTGTTTTTT.

The chain couples TRBV20-1 to TRBJ2-7; D remains ambiguous. The V end lost 0 bases, the J end lost 2 bases, and 11 bases lay between the germline ends. Germline V lookup: CDR1 DFQATT, CDR2 SNEGSKA (reference sequence). The CDR3 contains 14 residues. This chain's CDR3 is CSARDLQLPYEQYF. The DNA of the CDR3 is TGCAGTGCTAGAGATTTACAGCTGCCCTACGAGCAGTACTTC.

The rearrangement joins TRBV9 to TRBJ2-2; D is uncertain. The V end was cut by 0 bases, the J end by 2 bases, with 5 bases between. CDR3 length: 14 residues. Germline CDR1 SGDLS, CDR2 YYNGEE. The CDR3 DNA reads as TGTGCCAGCAGCGTAGCTACAAACACCGGGGAGCTGTTTTTT. Residues: CASSVATNTGELFF. Based on the CDR3 plus reference TRBV9 and TRBJ2-2, the full variable domain is DSGVTQTPKHLITATGQRVTLRCSPRSGDLSVYWYQQSLDQGLQFLIQYYNGEERAKGNILERFSAQQFPDLHSELNLSSLELGDSALYFCASSVATNTGELFFGEGSRLTVL.